Following are 27 T cell receptor beta chains from one sample sequenced in a study of T cell repertoires in cytomegalovirus infection. TCRdb re-called the reads with MiXCR, one entry per CDR3 protein. Altogether around 530,000 distinct CDR3 sequences are present, about a quarter being singletons, with the ten largest covering 13%. Sequenced input: PBMCs. These receptors came from a human donor in good health (CMV status not recorded). Some clones in this sample may be carry-over from other donors' samples.

The chain links TRBV4-2 to TRBJ2-3; TRBD2 matches 11 bases. CDR3 length: 16 residues. Per germline, CDR1 LGHNA and CDR2 YNFKEQ. The V and J ends lost 3 bases and 4 bases, in that order; junction bases with no gene match: 6. The DNA of the CDR3 is TGTGCCAGCAGCCACGAGACTAGCGGGACACCAGATACGCAGTATTTT. Protein product: CASSHETSGTPDTQYF.

The genes are TRBV28 and TRBJ2-5, with D unresolved. CDR3 size: 12 residues. V dropped 6 bases and J dropped 4 bases, with 9 bases sitting between them. Germline CDR1 is MDHEN and CDR2 is SYDVKM. This CDR3 reads CASSKWGETQYF. As DNA, the CDR3 is TGTGCCAGCAGCAAATGGGGAGAGACCCAGTACTTC.

This clonotype has just a few counts. The rearrangement uses TRBV12-3 or TRBV12-4 and TRBJ2-7; the D gene is possibly TRBD1 (6 bases). Trimming shortened V by 2 bases and J by 6 bases, and 14 bases separated the two germline ends. The CDR3 length is 14 residues. CDR3 protein: CASSLWGHTVEQYF. The CDR3 bases are TGTGCCAGCAGTTTATGGGGACACACCGTCGAGCAGTACTTC.

V is TRBV6-5 and J is TRBJ1-5; no clear D gene. The V gene's germline CDR1 is MNHEY and CDR2 SVGAGI. The ends were cut back, 2 bases at V and 3 bases at J, with 5 bases in the middle. The CDR3 has 13 amino acids. The CDR3 protein is CASSYDDNQPQHF. CDR3 in DNA: TGTGCCAGCAGTTACGATGACAATCAGCCCCAGCATTTT.

This clonotype was seen repeatedly, ten times or more. This chain uses TRBV7-2 with TRBJ1-5, with unresolved D. The V end was cut by 2 bases, the J end by 7 bases, with 9 bases between. Germline V gene data show CDR1 as SGHTA and CDR2 as FQGNSA. This CDR3 has 13 residues. The CDR3 region is CASSLQGEQPQHF. The CDR3 DNA reads TGTGCCAGCAGCTTACAAGGTGAACAGCCCCAGCATTTT.

This clonotype came up many times. The rearrangement joins TRBV15 to TRBJ2-7; 9 nucleotides match TRBD2. Germline V gene data show CDR1 as LNHNV and CDR2 as YYDKDF (reference sequence). J gave up 4 bases and V 3 bases, and 7 bases lay outside the gene matches. The length of the CDR3 is 15 residues. DNA of the CDR3: TGTGCCACCAGCAGGGCCGGGACTAGCAGTTACGAGCAGTACGTC. Translating gives CATSRAGTSSYEQYV.

This clonotype was counted once. The chain links TRBV5-4 to TRBJ2-1; D remains ambiguous. There are 13 residues in the CDR3. Germline V CDR1 and CDR2: SGHNT, YYREEE (reference sequence). V lost 4 bases, J lost 7 bases, and 12 bases lay in between. The chain's CDR3 is CASSPTPGNEQFF. The DNA for the CDR3 is TGTGCCAGCAGCCCGACTCCCGGGAATGAGCAGTTCTTC.

The chain links TRBV4-1 to TRBJ2-5; a possible D gene is TRBD2 (5 bases). There are 14 residues in the CDR3. CDR1 and CDR2 (germline): MGHRA, YSYEKL. Trimming took off 2 bases at V and 2 bases at J, with 9 bases between the two ends. The CDR3 here is CASSQTRGQETQYF. CDR3 DNA sequence: TGCGCCAGCAGCCAAACTCGGGGACAAGAGACCCAGTACTTC.

The V gene is TRBV24-1, the J gene TRBJ2-1; no clear D gene. V was cut by 5 bases and J by 3 bases, with 7 bases left in between. The CDR3 extends over 13 amino acids. Germline CDR1 and CDR2: KGHDR and SFDVKD. The CDR3 nucleotides are TGTGCCACCAGTGCTGGCGACTACAATGAGCAGTTCTTC. This sequence encodes CATSAGDYNEQFF.

In this sample, this clonotype turned up many times. The gene calls are TRBV7-8 and TRBJ2-7; D is unclear. Looked up from germline, CDR1 is SGHVS and CDR2 is FQNEAQ. The CDR3 extends over 15 amino acids. The germline V and J ends were trimmed by 7 bases and 0 bases, with 16 bases remaining between them. The CDR3 region has the DNA TGTGCCAGCAACCCCTCTAGGCAGAGCTCCTACGAGCAGTACTTC. Encoded protein: CASNPSRQSSYEQYF.

This sequence joins TRBV10-3 and TRBJ1-2; D gene unclear. This CDR3 is 11 amino acids long. Trimming pared 2 bases from V and 8 bases from J, leaving 6 bases between. The germline V gene has CDR1 ENHRY and CDR2 SYGVKD. The CDR3 nucleotides read TGTGCCATCAGTGAGGCGGAGGGCTACACCTTC. Its protein is CAISEAEGYTF.

The rearrangement joins TRBV4-3 to TRBJ2-1; D uncertain. Trimming shortened V by 5 bases and J by 1 base, and 12 bases separated the two germline ends. Germline V CDR1 and CDR2: LGHNA, YSLEER. This CDR3 comprises 15 residues. Written as DNA, the CDR3 is TGCGCCAGCAGCGAATATCTGATATCCTACAATGAGCAGTTCTTC. Residues: CASSEYLISYNEQFF.

Turning to this clonotype: This may arise from a read error, as a much more abundant clone is one base away. The chain carries TRBV6-5 and TRBJ1-4, with D uncertain. Germline V gene data show CDR1 as MNHEY and CDR2 as SVGAGI. This CDR3 comprises 14 residues. Trimming stripped 6 bases from V and 1 base from J, with 9 bases between. The DNA for the CDR3 is TGTGCCAGCAGCTCTTCGGGAACTAATGAAAAACTGTTTTTT. It encodes CASSSSGTNEKLFF.

The chain carries TRBV12-3 or TRBV12-4 and TRBJ2-3; no firm D call. This CDR3 is built from 15 residues. Trimming took 1 base from V and 9 from J, leaving 17 bases between them. CDR3 sequence reads: CASSLGTRTLGTQYF. CDR3 nucleotide sequence: TGTGCCAGCAGTTTAGGTACCCGGACCCTCGGGACGCAGTATTTT.

This chain joins TRBV5-1 and TRBJ2-5; TRBD1 matches at 7 bases. Germline assignment: CDR1 SGHRS and CDR2 YFSETQ. Trimming cost V 4 bases and J 6 bases; bases outside gene matches: 9. The length of the CDR3 is 14 residues. The CDR3 reads CASSQNRQGQTQYF. CDR3 bases: TGCGCCAGCAGCCAGAACAGACAGGGCCAGACCCAGTACTTC.

To note about this clonotype: A junction boundary mismatches the germline segment, possibly from a read error. J is TRBJ1-5 and V is TRBV7-8; D is perhaps TRBD1 (5 bases). CDR1 is SGHVS and CDR2 is FQNEAQ in the germline V gene. The CDR3 runs to 16 residues. The CDR3: CASSLAYRQPNQSQHF. The CDR3 nucleotides are TGTGCCAGCAGCTTAGCGTATCGACAGCCCAATCAGTCCCAGCATTTT. Full variable domain (rest looked up from reference TRBV7-8 and TRBJ1-5): GAGVSQSPRYKVAKRGQDVALRCDPISGHVSLFWYQQALGQGPEFLTYFQNEAQLDKSGLPSDRFFAERPEGSVSTLKIQRTQQEDSAVYLCASSLAYRQPNQSQHFGDGTRLSIL.

This chain joins TRBV19 and TRBJ1-5, with a weak D call TRBD1 (6 bases). This CDR3 spans 15 amino acids. Between the trimmed V and J ends, which lost 3 bases and 2 bases, there was a span of 11 bases. The germline gives CDR1 LNHDA, CDR2 SQIVND (reference sequence). The CDR3 nucleotides read TGTGCCAGTAGTATCAACGCAGGGGGCAATCAGCCCCAGCATTTT. It encodes CASSINAGGNQPQHF.

In this sample, this clonotype turned up many times. V gene TRBV12-3 or TRBV12-4 combines with J gene TRBJ1-2, with D possibly matching TRBD1 (5 bases). The CDR3 runs 15 residues. V was cut by 1 base and J by 6 bases, with 15 bases left in between. The chain's CDR3 is CASSLEAGPFDGYTF. The CDR3 region has the DNA TGTGCCAGCAGTTTAGAAGCAGGGCCCTTTGATGGCTACACCTTC.

This clonotype was counted many times. The chain joins TRBV12-3 or TRBV12-4 to TRBJ2-2; D is unresolved. The V gene lost 2 bases and the J gene lost 7 bases, with 2 bases spanning the gap. CDR3 length: 11 residues. CDR3 in amino acids: CASSLHGELFF. The CDR3 nucleotides read TGTGCCAGCAGTTTACACGGGGAGCTGTTTTTT.

The rearrangement joins TRBV14 to TRBJ1-1, with 7 bases matching TRBD1. Germline V gives CDR1 SGHDN, CDR2 FVKESK. The CDR3 extends over 17 amino acids. The J segment lost 0 bases and the V segment lost 3 bases, leaving 10 bases of the junction unmatched. Here the CDR3 reads CASSHILWDSLNTEAFF. CDR3 DNA: TGTGCCAGCAGCCATATACTCTGGGACAGCTTGAACACTGAAGCTTTCTTT.

In the case of this clonotype: One end of the junction fails to match germline, which may point to a read error. This chain joins TRBV5-1 and TRBJ2-1; a possible D gene is TRBD1 (6 bases). Germline V gene data show CDR1 as SGHRS and CDR2 as YFSETQ. The CDR3 consists of 15 residues. The CDR3 nucleotides are TGCGCCAGCAGCTTGGACGGACAGCAAAACAATGAGCAGTTATTC. Translating gives CASSLDGQQNNEQLF.

The rearrangement links TRBV2 to TRBJ2-7; 10 bases are a match to TRBD1. The V gene's germline CDR1 is SNHLY and CDR2 FYNNEI. J gave up 3 bases and V 5 bases, and 7 bases lay outside the gene matches. The CDR3 runs to 15 residues. The CDR3 here is CASSMQGQGFYEQYF. CDR3 nucleotides: TGTGCCAGCAGTATGCAGGGACAGGGGTTCTACGAGCAGTACTTC.

This clonotype was seen a handful of times. V usage is TRBV7-6 and J usage is TRBJ2-3; D is ambiguous. The germline V gene has CDR1 SGHVS and CDR2 FNYEAQ. Trimming left V 2 bases short and J 1 base short, with 10 bases between. CDR3 size: 15 residues. CDR3 nucleotides: TGTGCCAGCAGCTTAATGGCAGTTGGCACAGATACGCAGTATTTT. Translated: CASSLMAVGTDTQYF.

The CDR3 bases are TGTGCCAGCAGGGATGCCTACAATGAGCAGTTCTTC. Translation gives CASRDAYNEQFF. The chain combines TRBV6-2 or TRBV6-3 with TRBJ2-1, with unresolved D. The V end was cut by 6 bases, the J end by 2 bases, with 5 bases between. The CDR3 is 12 residues long. Germline lookup yields CDR1 MNHEY and CDR2 SVGEGT.

To note about this clonotype: A read error may account for a junction end that differs from germline. The V and J genes are TRBV6-5 and TRBJ2-7; TRBD1 matches at 7 bases. Per the germline V gene, CDR1 is MNHEY and CDR2 is SVGAGI. This CDR3 is built from 13 residues. The CDR3 reads CASERGGSHEQYF. The CDR3 coding sequence is TGTGCCAGCGAGCGAGGGGGCTCCCACGAGCAGTACTTC.

The chain uses TRBV15 and TRBJ2-2, with D possibly being TRBD1 (5 bases). Germline CDR1 reads LNHNV; CDR2 reads YYDKDF (reference sequence). V lost 1 base and J 7 bases, leaving 13 bases between the germline ends. The CDR3 covers 15 residues. CDR3 nucleotides: TGTGCCACCAGCAGAGTCAGGGTCGAGAACGGGGAGCTGTTTTTT. Its protein is CATSRVRVENGELFF.

This rearrangement joins TRBV29-1 to TRBJ2-3; D is undetermined. This CDR3 contains 11 residues. Germline V gene data show CDR1 as SQVTM and CDR2 as ANQGSEA. Trimming cost V 7 bases and J 4 bases, with 9 bases left between them. Here the CDR3 DNA reads TGCAGCGGCTCAAGAGCAGATACGCAGTATTTT. This translates into CSGSRADTQYF.